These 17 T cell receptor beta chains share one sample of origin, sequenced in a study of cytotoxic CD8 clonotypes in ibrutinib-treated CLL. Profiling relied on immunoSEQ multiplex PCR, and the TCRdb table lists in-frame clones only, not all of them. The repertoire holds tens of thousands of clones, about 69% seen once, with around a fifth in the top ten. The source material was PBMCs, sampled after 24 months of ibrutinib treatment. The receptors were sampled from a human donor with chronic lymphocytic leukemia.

The CDR3: CASSILRGSPLHF. Here the CDR3 DNA reads TGTGCCAGTAGTATCCTCAGGGGTTCACCCCTCCACTTT. The chain has TRBV19 and TRBJ1-6; D is perhaps TRBD1 (6 bases). CDR1 is LNHDA and CDR2 is SQIVND in the germline V gene (reference sequence). The CDR3 has 13 amino acids. Trimming pared 3 bases from V and 9 bases from J, leaving 9 bases between.

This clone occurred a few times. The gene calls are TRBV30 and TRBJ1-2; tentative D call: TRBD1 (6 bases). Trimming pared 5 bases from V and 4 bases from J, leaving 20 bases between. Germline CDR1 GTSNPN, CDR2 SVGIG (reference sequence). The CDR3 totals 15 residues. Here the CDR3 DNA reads TGTGCCTGGGCCGGACAGAGAACAAAAGCCTATGGCTACACCTTC. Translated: CAWAGQRTKAYGYTF.

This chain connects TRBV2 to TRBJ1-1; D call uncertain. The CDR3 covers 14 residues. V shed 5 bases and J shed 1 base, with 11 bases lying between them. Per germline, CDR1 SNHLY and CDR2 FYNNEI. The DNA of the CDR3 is TGTGCCAGCAGTTTGCTATCGGCGAACACTGAAGCTTTCTTT. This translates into CASSLLSANTEAFF.

CDR3 sequence: CAWNGVGRTEAFF. CDR3 DNA sequence: TGTGCCTGGAATGGGGTGGGGCGCACTGAAGCTTTCTTT. The chain recombines TRBV30 with TRBJ1-1, with D possibly TRBD1 on 5 matching bases. V lost 4 bases, J lost 4 bases, and 13 bases lay in between. Germline V lookup: CDR1 GTSNPN, CDR2 SVGIG (reference sequence). This CDR3 is built from 13 residues. Together with reference TRBV30 and TRBJ1-1, the CDR3 gives the full variable domain: SQTIHQWPATLVQPVGSPLSLECTVEGTSNPNLYWYRQAAGRGLQLLFYSVGIGQISSEVPQNLSASRPQDRQFILSSKKLLLSDSGFYLCAWNGVGRTEAFFGQGTRLTVV.

Here the CDR3 DNA reads TGTGCCACCAGCAGAGTCGGGTTCACTAATGAAAAACTGTTTTTT. It specifies CATSRVGFTNEKLFF. The rearrangement joins TRBV15 to TRBJ1-4; no clear D. Trimming shortened V by 1 base and J by 2 bases, and 8 bases separated the two germline ends. This CDR3 has 15 residues. Germline V lookup: CDR1 LNHNV, CDR2 YYDKDF (reference sequence). The full variable domain, completed using reference TRBV15 and TRBJ1-4, is DAMVIQNPRYQVTQFGKPVTLSCSQTLNHNVMYWYQQKSSQAPKLLFHYYDKDFNNEADTPDNFQSRRPNTSFCFLDIRSPGLGDTAMYLCATSRVGFTNEKLFFGSGTQLSVL.

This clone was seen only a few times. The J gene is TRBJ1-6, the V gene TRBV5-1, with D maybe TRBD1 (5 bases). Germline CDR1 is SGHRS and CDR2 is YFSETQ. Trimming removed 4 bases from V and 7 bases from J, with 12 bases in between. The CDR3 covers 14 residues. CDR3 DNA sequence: TGCGCCAGCAGCCCGGAGGGGATGAATTCACCCCTCCACTTT. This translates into CASSPEGMNSPLHF.

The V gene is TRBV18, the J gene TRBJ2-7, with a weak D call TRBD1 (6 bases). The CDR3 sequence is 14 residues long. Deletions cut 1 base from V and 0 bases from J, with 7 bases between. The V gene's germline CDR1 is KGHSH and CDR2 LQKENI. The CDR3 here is CASSPLDSSYEQYF. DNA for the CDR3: TGTGCCAGCTCACCACTGGACAGCTCCTACGAGCAGTACTTC.

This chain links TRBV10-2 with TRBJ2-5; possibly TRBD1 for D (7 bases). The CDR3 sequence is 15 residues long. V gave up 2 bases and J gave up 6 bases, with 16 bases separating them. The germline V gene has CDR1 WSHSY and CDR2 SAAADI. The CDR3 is CASSEPSGGQKTQYF. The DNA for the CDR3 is TGCGCCAGCAGTGAGCCGTCAGGGGGGCAGAAGACCCAGTACTTC.

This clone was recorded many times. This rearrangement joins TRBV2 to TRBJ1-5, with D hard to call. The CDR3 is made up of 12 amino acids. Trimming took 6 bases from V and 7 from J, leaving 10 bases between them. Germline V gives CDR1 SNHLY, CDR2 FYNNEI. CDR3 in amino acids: CASRAFGQPQHF. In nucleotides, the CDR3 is TGTGCCAGCAGGGCCTTCGGGCAGCCCCAGCATTTT.

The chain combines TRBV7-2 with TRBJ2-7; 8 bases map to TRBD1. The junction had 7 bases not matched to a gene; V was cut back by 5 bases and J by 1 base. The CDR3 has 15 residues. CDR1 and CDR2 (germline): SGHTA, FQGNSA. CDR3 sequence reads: CASSPNRGRSYEQYF. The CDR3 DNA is TGTGCCAGCAGCCCAAACAGGGGGAGATCCTACGAGCAGTACTTC. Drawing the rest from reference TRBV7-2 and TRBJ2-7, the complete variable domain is GAGVSQSPSNKVTEKGKDVELRCDPISGHTALYWYRQSLGQGLEFLIYFQGNSAPDKSGLPSDRFSAERTGGSVSTLTIQRTQQEDSAVYLCASSPNRGRSYEQYFGPGTRLTVT.

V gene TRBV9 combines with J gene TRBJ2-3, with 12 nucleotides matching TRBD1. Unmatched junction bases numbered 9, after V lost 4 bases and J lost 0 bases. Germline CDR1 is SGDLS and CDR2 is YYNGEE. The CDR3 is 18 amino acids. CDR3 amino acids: CASSTRDRGRTSTDTQYF. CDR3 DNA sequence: TGTGCCAGCAGCACCAGGGACAGGGGGCGCACCAGCACAGATACGCAGTATTTT.

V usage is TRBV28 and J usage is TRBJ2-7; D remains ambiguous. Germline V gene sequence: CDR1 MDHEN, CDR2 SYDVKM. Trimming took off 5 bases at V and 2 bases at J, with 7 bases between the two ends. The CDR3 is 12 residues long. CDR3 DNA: TGTGCCAGCAGTCCGTACCCCTACGAGCAGTACTTC. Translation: CASSPYPYEQYF.

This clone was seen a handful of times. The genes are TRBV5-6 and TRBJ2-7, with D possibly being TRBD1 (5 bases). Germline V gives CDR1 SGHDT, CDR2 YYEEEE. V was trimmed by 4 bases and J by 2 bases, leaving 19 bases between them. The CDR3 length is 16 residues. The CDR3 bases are TGTGCCAGCAGCCTTGGAGTTGGGGCGCCGCCCTACGAGCAGTACTTC. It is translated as CASSLGVGAPPYEQYF.

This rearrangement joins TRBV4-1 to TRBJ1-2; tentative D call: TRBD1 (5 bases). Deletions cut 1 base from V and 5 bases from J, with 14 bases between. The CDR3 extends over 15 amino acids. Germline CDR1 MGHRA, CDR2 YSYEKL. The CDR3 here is CASSQGLGREYGYTF. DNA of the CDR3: TGCGCCAGCAGCCAAGGATTGGGCAGGGAATATGGCTACACCTTC.

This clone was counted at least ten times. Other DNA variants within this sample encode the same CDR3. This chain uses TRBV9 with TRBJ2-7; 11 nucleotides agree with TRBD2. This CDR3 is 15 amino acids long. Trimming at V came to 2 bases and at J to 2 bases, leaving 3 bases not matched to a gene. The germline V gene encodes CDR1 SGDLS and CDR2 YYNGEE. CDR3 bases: TGTGCCAGCAGCGTGGGACTAGCGGAGACCTACGAGCAGTACTTC. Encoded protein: CASSVGLAETYEQYF.

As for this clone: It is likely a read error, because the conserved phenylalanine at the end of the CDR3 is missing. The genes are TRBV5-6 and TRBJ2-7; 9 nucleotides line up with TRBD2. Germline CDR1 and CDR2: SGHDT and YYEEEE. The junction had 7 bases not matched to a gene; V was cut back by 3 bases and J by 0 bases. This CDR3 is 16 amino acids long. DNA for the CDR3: TGTGCCAGCAGCTGGCGGGGGGGGCCCCGCTCCTACGAGCAGTACTTA. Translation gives CASSWRGGPRSYEQYL.

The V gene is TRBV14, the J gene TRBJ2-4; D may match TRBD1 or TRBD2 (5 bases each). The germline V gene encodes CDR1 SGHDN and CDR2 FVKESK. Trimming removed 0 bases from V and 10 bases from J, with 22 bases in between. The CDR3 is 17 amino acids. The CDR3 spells CASSQDFGTGPLGIQYF. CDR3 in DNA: TGTGCCAGCAGCCAAGATTTCGGGACCGGTCCCCTTGGTATTCAGTACTTC. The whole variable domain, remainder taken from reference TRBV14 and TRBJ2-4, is EAGVTQFPSHSVIEKGQTVTLRCDPISGHDNLYWYRRVMGKEIKFLLHFVKESKQDESGMPNNRFLAERTGGTYSTLKVQPAELEDSGVYFCASSQDFGTGPLGIQYFGAGTRLSVL.